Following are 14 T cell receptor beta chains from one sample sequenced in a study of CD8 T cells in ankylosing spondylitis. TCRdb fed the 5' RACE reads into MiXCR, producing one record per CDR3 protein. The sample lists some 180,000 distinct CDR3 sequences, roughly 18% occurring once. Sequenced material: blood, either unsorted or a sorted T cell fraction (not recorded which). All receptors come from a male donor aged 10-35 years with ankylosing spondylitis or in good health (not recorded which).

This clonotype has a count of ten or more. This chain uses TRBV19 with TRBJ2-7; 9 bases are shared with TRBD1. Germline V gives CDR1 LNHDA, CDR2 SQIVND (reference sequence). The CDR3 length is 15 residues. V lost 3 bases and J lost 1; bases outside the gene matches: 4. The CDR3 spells CASSMWDRASYEQYV. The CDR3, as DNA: TGTGCCAGTAGTATGTGGGACAGGGCGTCCTACGAGCAGTACGTC.

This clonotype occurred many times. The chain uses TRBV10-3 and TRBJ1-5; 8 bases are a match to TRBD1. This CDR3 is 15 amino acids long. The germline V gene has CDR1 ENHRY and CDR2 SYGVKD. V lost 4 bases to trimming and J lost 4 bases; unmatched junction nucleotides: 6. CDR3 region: CAISVDDRGNQPQHF. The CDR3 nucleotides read TGTGCCATCAGTGTAGATGACAGGGGAAATCAGCCCCAGCATTTT.

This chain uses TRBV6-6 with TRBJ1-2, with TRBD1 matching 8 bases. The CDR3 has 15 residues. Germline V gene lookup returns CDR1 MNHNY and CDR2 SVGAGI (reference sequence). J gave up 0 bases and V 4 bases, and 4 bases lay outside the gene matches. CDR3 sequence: CASSSLDRANYGYTF. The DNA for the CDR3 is TGTGCCAGCAGTTCCCTGGACAGGGCTAACTATGGCTACACCTTC.

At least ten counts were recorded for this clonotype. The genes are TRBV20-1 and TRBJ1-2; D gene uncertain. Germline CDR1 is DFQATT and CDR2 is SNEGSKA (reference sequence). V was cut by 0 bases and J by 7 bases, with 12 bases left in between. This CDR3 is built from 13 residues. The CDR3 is CSARDRKTPGYTF. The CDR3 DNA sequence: TGCAGTGCTAGAGATAGAAAGACTCCTGGCTACACCTTC.

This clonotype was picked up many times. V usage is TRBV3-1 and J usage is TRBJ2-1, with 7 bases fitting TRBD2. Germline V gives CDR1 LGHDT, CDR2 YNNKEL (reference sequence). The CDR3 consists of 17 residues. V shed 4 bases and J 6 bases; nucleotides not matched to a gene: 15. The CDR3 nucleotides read TGTGCCAGCAGCCCCCCTGGGGATGCGGGAGTCTTCAATGAGCAGTTCTTC. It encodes CASSPPGDAGVFNEQFF.

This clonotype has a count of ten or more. The CDR3 coding sequence is TGTGCCAGCAGCCGCGGACTAGCGGGTCCGATAAACAATGAGCAGTTCTTC. As protein: CASSRGLAGPINNEQFF. The chain carries TRBV5-6 and TRBJ2-1; 11 bases are shared with TRBD2. There are 17 residues in the CDR3. V trimming: 4 bases; J trimming: 5 bases; junction bases outside the gene matches: 11. CDR1 SGHDT and CDR2 YYEEEE come from the germline V gene.

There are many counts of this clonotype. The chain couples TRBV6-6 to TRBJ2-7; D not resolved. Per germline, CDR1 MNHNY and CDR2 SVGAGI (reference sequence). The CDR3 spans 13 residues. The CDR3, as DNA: TGTGCTTGTGCGGCGGCAGGAACCTACGAGCAGTACTTC. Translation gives CACAAAGTYEQYF.

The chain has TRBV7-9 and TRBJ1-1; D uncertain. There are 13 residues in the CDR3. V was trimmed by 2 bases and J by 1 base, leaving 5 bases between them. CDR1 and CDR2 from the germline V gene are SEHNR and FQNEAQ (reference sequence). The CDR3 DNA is TGTGCCAGCAGCTTATGGCAGAACACTGAAGCTTTCTTT. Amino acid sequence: CASSLWQNTEAFF.

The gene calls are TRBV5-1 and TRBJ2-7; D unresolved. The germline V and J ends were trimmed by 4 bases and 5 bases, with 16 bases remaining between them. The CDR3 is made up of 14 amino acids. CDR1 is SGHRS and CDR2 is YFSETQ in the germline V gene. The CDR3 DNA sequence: TGCGCCAGCAGCCCCGCTATCGTCAGCCACGAGCAGTACTTC. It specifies CASSPAIVSHEQYF.

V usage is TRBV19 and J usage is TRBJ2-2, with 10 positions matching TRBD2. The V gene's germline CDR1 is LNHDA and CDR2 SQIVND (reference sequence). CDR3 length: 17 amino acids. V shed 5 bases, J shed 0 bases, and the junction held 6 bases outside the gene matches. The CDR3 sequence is CASSPALAGTNTGELFF. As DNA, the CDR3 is TGTGCCAGTAGTCCTGCACTAGCGGGAACGAACACCGGGGAGCTGTTTTTT.

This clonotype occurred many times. The CDR3 protein is CSVLIGNYEQYF. DNA of the CDR3: TGCAGCGTGTTGATAGGCAACTACGAGCAGTACTTC. This chain connects TRBV29-1 to TRBJ2-7; no reliable D call. V was pared by 6 bases and J by 3 bases, with 12 bases between. CDR1 is SQVTM and CDR2 is ANQGSEA in the germline V gene. CDR3 length: 12 amino acids.

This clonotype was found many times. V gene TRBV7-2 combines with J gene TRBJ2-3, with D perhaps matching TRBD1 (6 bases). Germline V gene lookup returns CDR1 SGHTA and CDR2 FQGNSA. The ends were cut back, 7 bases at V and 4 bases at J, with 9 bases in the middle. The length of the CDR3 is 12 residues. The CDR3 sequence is CASTGVADTQYF. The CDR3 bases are TGTGCCAGCACAGGGGTTGCAGATACGCAGTATTTT.

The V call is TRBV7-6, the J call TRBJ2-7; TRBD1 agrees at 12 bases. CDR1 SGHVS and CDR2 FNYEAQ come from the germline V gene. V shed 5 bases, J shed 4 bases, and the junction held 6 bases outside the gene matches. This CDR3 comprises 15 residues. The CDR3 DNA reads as TGTGCCAGCAGCCCGGGGACAGGGGGCGATTACGAGCAGTACTTC. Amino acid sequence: CASSPGTGGDYEQYF.

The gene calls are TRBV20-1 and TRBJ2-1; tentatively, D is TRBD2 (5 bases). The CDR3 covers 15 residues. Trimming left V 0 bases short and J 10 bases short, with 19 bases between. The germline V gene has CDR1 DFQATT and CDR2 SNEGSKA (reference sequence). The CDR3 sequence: CSARDRTNRVAEQFF. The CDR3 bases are TGCAGTGCTAGAGATAGGACCAATCGGGTAGCGGAGCAGTTCTTC.